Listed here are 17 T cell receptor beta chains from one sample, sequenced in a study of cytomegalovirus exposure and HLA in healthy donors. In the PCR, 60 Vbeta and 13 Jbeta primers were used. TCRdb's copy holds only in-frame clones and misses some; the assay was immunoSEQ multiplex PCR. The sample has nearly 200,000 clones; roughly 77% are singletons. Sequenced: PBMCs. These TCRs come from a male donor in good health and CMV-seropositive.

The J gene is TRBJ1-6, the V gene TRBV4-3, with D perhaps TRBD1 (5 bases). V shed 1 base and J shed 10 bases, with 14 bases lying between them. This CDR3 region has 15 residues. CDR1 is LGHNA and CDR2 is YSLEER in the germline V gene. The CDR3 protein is CASSQVRGMYSPLHF. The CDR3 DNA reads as TGCGCCAGCAGCCAAGTTCGGGGGATGTACTCACCCCTCCACTTT.

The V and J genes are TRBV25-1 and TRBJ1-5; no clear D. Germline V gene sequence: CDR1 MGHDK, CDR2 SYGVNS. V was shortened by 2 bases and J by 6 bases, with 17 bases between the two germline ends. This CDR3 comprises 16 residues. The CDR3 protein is CASSESTPARGQPQHF. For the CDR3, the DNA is TGTGCCAGCAGTGAAAGTACTCCCGCTCGTGGTCAGCCCCAGCATTTT.

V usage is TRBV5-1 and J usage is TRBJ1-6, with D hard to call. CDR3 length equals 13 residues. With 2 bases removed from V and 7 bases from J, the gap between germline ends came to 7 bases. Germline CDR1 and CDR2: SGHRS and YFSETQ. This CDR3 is CASSFGRNSPLHF. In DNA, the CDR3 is TGCGCCAGCAGCTTCGGGAGAAATTCACCCCTCCACTTT. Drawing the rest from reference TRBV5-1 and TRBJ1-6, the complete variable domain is KAGVTQTPRYLIKTRGQQVTLSCSPISGHRSVSWYQQTPGQGLQFLFEYFSETQRNKGNFPGRFSGRQFSNSRSEMNVSTLELGDSALYLCASSFGRNSPLHFGNGTRLTVT.

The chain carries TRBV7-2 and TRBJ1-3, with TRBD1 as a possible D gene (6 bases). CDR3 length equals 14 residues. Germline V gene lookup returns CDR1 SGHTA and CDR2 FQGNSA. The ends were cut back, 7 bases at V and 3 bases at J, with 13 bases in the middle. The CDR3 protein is CASNPTGSGNTIYF. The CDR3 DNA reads TGTGCCAGCAACCCAACAGGGAGTGGAAACACCATATATTTT.

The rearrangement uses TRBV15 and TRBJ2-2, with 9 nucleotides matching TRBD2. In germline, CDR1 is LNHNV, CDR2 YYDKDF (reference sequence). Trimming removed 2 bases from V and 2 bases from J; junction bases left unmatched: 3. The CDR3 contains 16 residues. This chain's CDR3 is CATSRNSGRNTGELFF. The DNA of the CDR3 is TGTGCCACCAGCAGAAATAGCGGGAGAAACACCGGGGAGCTGTTTTTT.

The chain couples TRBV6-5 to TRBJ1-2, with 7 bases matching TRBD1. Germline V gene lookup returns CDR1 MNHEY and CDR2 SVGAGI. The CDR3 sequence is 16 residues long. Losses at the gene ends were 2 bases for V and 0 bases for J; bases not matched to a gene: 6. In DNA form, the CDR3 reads TGTGCCAGCAGTTACCACCGACAGGGAGCTAACTATGGCTACACCTTC. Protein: CASSYHRQGANYGYTF.

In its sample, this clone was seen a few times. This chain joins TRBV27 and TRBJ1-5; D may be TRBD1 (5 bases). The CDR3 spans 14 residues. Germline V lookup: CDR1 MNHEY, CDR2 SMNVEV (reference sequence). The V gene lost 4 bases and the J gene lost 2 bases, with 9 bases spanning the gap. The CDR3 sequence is CASSYRPGNQPQHF. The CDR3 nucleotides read TGTGCCAGCAGTTACAGGCCCGGCAATCAGCCCCAGCATTTT.

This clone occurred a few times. Written as DNA, the CDR3 is TGTGCCACCAGCGCCCGGGACAGGAACACAGATACGCAGTATTTT. It is translated as CATSARDRNTDTQYF. V is TRBV15 and J is TRBJ2-3, with 8 bases identical to TRBD1. CDR3 length: 15 amino acids. J was trimmed by 2 bases and V by 5 bases; bases with no gene match: 6. Germline loops: CDR1 LNHNV, CDR2 YYDKDF (reference sequence).

The CDR3 is CASSLAVGQDDYGYTF. Written as DNA, the CDR3 is TGTGCCAGCAGCTTAGCGGTGGGACAGGACGACTATGGCTACACCTTC. The chain links TRBV7-2 to TRBJ1-2; 8 nucleotides align to TRBD1. CDR3 length equals 16 residues. From germline, CDR1 is SGHTA and CDR2 FQGNSA. V trimming: 0 bases; J trimming: 3 bases; junction bases outside the gene matches: 6.

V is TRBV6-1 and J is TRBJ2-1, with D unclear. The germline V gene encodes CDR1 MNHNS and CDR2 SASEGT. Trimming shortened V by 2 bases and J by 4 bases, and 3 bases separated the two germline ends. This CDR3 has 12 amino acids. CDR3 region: CASSEQYNEQFF. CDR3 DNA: TGTGCCAGCAGTGAACAGTACAATGAGCAGTTCTTC.

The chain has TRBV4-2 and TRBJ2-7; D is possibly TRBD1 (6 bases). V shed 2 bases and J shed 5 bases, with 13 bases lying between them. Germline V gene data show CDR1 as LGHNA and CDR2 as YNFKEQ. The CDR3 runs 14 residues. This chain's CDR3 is CASSQNIRGHEQYF. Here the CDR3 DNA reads TGTGCCAGCAGCCAAAACATCAGGGGCCACGAGCAGTACTTC.

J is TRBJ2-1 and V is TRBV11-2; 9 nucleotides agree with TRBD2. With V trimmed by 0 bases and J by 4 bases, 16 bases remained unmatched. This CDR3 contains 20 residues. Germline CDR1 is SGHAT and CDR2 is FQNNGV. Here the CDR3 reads CASSLDRISAGGSPYNEQFF. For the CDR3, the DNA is TGTGCCAGCAGCTTAGATAGGATTTCCGCGGGAGGGAGTCCTTACAATGAGCAGTTCTTC.

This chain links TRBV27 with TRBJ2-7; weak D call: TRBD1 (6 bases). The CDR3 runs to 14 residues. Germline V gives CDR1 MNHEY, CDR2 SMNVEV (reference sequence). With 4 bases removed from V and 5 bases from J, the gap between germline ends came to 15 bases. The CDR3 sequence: CASSSDSSVHEQYF. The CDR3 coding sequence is TGTGCCAGCAGTTCGGACAGTTCGGTCCACGAGCAGTACTTC.

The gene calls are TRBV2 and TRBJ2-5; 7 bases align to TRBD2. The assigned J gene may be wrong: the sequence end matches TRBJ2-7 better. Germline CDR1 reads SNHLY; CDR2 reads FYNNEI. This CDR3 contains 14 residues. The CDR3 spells CASRSTGGSYEQYF. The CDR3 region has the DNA TGTGCCAGCAGGTCGACGGGGGGCTCCTACGAGCAGTACTTC.

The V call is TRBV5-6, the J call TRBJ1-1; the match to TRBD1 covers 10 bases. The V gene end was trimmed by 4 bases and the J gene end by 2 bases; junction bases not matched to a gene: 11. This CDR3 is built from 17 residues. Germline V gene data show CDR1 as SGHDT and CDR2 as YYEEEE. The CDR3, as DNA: TGTGCCAGCAGCGGGCCCAGGGACAGGGGACTTAACACTGAAGCTTTCTTT. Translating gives CASSGPRDRGLNTEAFF.

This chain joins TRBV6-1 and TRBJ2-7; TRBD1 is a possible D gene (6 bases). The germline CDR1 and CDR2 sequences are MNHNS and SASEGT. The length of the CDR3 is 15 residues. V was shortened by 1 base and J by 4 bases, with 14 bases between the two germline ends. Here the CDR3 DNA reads TGTGCCAGCAGTGAAGAAGCAGGGGCGGTTTACGAGCAGTACTTC. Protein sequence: CASSEEAGAVYEQYF.

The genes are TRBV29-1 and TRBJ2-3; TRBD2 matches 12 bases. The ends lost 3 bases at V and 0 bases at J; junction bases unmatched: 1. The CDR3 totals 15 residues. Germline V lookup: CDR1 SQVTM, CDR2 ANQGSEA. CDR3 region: CSVEGLAGSTDTQYF. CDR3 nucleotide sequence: TGCAGCGTTGAGGGACTAGCGGGTAGCACAGATACGCAGTATTTT.